Shown below are 32 T cell receptor beta chains from a single sample sequenced in a study of shared clonotypes between healthy human individuals. The repertoire was sequenced with immunoSEQ multiplex PCR; TCRdb's copy has only in-frame clones and lacks some. The profile shows approximately 2.5 million clones, over 85% of them singletons. The sequenced sample consisted of naive CD4+ T cells sorted from blood. Described subset: CD45RA+ positively selected. The receptors here all came from a man aged 18 to 29 in good health.

In its sample, this clone was seen once. This chain links TRBV5-6 with TRBJ1-3; D uncertain. The V end lost 7 bases, the J end lost 0 bases, and 8 bases lay between the germline ends. The CDR3 contains 13 residues. Germline V lookup: CDR1 SGHDT, CDR2 YYEEEE. The CDR3 region has the DNA TGTGCCAGCGGCACGATCTCTGGAAACACCATATATTTT. It specifies CASGTISGNTIYF.

Only a few counts were recorded for this clone. Other DNA sequences within the sample encode an identical CDR3. J is TRBJ1-1 and V is TRBV5-1; D is undetermined. The CDR3 has 13 residues. Per the germline V gene, CDR1 is SGHRS and CDR2 is YFSETQ. Trimming took off 2 bases at V and 1 base at J, with 6 bases between the two ends. The CDR3: CASSLTGNTEAFF. The CDR3 DNA reads as TGCGCCAGCAGCTTAACGGGGAACACTGAAGCTTTCTTT.

This chain connects TRBV5-4 to TRBJ1-6; D perhaps matches TRBD1 (5 bases). This CDR3 comprises 14 residues. CDR1 is SGHNT and CDR2 is YYREEE in the germline V gene (reference sequence). V lost 0 bases and J 9 bases, leaving 10 bases between the germline ends. CDR3 DNA: TGTGCCAGCAGCTTGGAGGGGCAAGGTTCACCCCTCCACTTT. Protein product: CASSLEGQGSPLHF. The full variable domain, its missing parts supplied by reference TRBV5-4 and TRBJ1-6, is ETGVTQSPTHLIKTRGQQVTLRCSSQSGHNTVSWYQQALGQGPQFIFQYYREEENGRGNFPPRFSGLQFPNYSSELNVNALELDDSALYLCASSLEGQGSPLHFGNGTRLTVT.

The chain has TRBV18 and TRBJ2-2; D is possibly TRBD1 (5 bases). V dropped 8 bases and J dropped 1 base, with 14 bases sitting between them. Germline V gene data show CDR1 as KGHSH and CDR2 as LQKENI. The CDR3 spans 15 residues. The CDR3 protein is CASTLDTGNTGELFF. CDR3 in DNA: TGTGCCAGCACCCTCGACACAGGGAACACCGGGGAGCTGTTTTTT.

The chain carries TRBV18 and TRBJ2-2; perhaps TRBD2 as D (6 bases). CDR3 size: 15 residues. With 3 bases removed from V and 7 bases from J, the gap between germline ends came to 15 bases. CDR1 and CDR2 from the germline V gene are KGHSH and LQKENI. The CDR3 protein is CASSPLEGAVGELFF. DNA for the CDR3: TGTGCCAGCTCACCCCTGGAGGGAGCAGTCGGGGAGCTGTTTTTT.

This chain links TRBV2 with TRBJ1-2, with D unclear. The CDR3 extends over 13 amino acids. The V gene lost 11 bases and the J gene lost 5 bases, with 18 bases spanning the gap. From germline, CDR1 is SNHLY and CDR2 FYNNEI. CDR3 nucleotide sequence: TGTGCCTGGGTATACTCCGCCCAGTATGGCTACACCTTC. Translating it yields CAWVYSAQYGYTF.

The chain joins TRBV29-1 to TRBJ2-2; 9 bases fit TRBD2. This CDR3 has 15 amino acids. J was trimmed by 6 bases and V by 4 bases; bases with no gene match: 9. Germline V lookup: CDR1 SQVTM, CDR2 ANQGSEA. This chain's CDR3 is CSVVFQLAGPGELFF. CDR3 DNA sequence: TGCAGCGTTGTATTTCAACTAGCGGGTCCCGGGGAGCTGTTTTTT.

The chain employs TRBV10-3 and TRBJ2-5, with a possible D match to TRBD1 (6 bases). The last part of the DNA fits TRBJ2-7 better; the J call may be wrong. The CDR3 length is 12 residues. The germline CDR1 and CDR2 sequences are ENHRY and SYGVKD. CDR3 bases: TGTGCCATCTCCGAGGGGACACACGAGCAGTACTTC. Translating gives CAISEGTHEQYF.

Comment on this clone: An end of the junction differs from the germline gene, which may be a read error. V gene TRBV7-2 combines with J gene TRBJ1-4; D possibly corresponds to TRBD1 (5 bases). The CDR3 totals 17 residues. Germline V gene data show CDR1 as SGHTA and CDR2 as FQGNSA. The CDR3 region has the DNA TGTGCCAGCAGCCTAGCATCGGGACTCTTGAAGGGAGAAAAACTGTTTTTT. Translation: CASSLASGLLKGEKLFF.

The chain combines TRBV29-1 with TRBJ1-1, with D uncertain. Germline V lookup: CDR1 SQVTM, CDR2 ANQGSEA. The CDR3 spans 10 residues. With 7 bases removed from V and 5 bases from J, the gap between germline ends came to 8 bases. The CDR3 DNA reads as TGCAGCGCCGCGAATACTGAAGCTTTCTTT. Protein product: CSAANTEAFF.

Comment on this clone: The same CDR3 also results from other DNA sequences found in this sample. The chain has TRBV2 and TRBJ2-2, with D unclear. The CDR3 covers 13 residues. Deletions cut 0 bases from V and 4 bases from J, with 3 bases between. Germline V gene lookup returns CDR1 SNHLY and CDR2 FYNNEI. The CDR3 spells CASSEAVTGELFF. CDR3 in DNA: TGTGCCAGCAGTGAAGCGGTCACCGGGGAGCTGTTTTTT. Combining the CDR3 with reference TRBV2 and TRBJ2-2 gives the whole variable domain EPEVTQTPSHQVTQMGQEVILRCVPISNHLYFYWYRQILGQKVEFLVSFYNNEISEKSEIFDDQFSVERPDGSNFTLKIRSTKLEDSAMYFCASSEAVTGELFFGEGSRLTVL.

The rearrangement joins TRBV9 to TRBJ1-5, with D tentatively TRBD1 (5 bases). V was cut by 4 bases and J by 7 bases, with 12 bases left in between. The CDR3 runs to 13 residues. Germline V gives CDR1 SGDLS, CDR2 YYNGEE. This CDR3 reads CASSTSGVQPQHF. The CDR3 coding sequence is TGTGCCAGCAGCACCTCGGGGGTCCAGCCCCAGCATTTT.

The gene calls are TRBV28 and TRBJ1-5, with 9 positions matching TRBD1. Per germline, CDR1 MDHEN and CDR2 SYDVKM. This CDR3 contains 16 residues. The V segment lost 5 bases and the J segment 7 bases; nucleotides outside the gene matches: 12. This CDR3 is CASSDNRDRAVQPQHF. The DNA for the CDR3 is TGTGCCAGCAGTGATAACCGGGACAGGGCCGTCCAGCCCCAGCATTTT.

J is TRBJ2-2 and V is TRBV28; 8 nucleotides align to TRBD1. The CDR3 runs 18 residues. Germline V gene sequence: CDR1 MDHEN, CDR2 SYDVKM. V gave up 7 bases and J gave up 3 bases; unmatched junction bases: 16. The CDR3 is CASKVERWTGQYTGELFF. In nucleotides, the CDR3 is TGTGCCAGCAAAGTGGAGCGCTGGACAGGGCAGTACACCGGGGAGCTGTTTTTT.

Concerning this clone: Other DNA sequences in this specimen translate into the identical CDR3. CDR3 DNA: TGCGCCAGCAGTAGCGGGATTGAGCAGTTCTTC. It translates to CASSSGIEQFF. The gene calls are TRBV10-1 and TRBJ2-1; 7 bases align to TRBD2. The J segment lost 9 bases and the V segment lost 5 bases, leaving 1 base of the junction unmatched. Germline CDR1 WNHNN, CDR2 SYGVQD (reference sequence). The CDR3 extends over 11 amino acids.

The chain links TRBV4-2 to TRBJ2-5; TRBD2 matches at 13 bases. The CDR3 is made up of 16 amino acids. V lost 0 bases to trimming and J lost 10 bases; unmatched junction nucleotides: 8. Germline CDR1 reads LGHNA; CDR2 reads YNFKEQ. CDR3 sequence (DNA): TGTGCCAGCAGCCAAGAATTGACTAGCGGGGGGAAGCGCCAGTACTTC. Residues: CASSQELTSGGKRQYF.

A single count supports this clone. The V gene is TRBV5-1, the J gene TRBJ2-1; possible D gene TRBD1, 6 bases. The ends were cut back, 2 bases at V and 2 bases at J, with 14 bases in the middle. The CDR3 spans 16 residues. The V gene's germline CDR1 is SGHRS and CDR2 YFSETQ. The CDR3 loop reads CASSFRQAGAYNEQFF. The CDR3 DNA reads as TGCGCCAGCAGCTTCCGACAGGCTGGGGCCTACAATGAGCAGTTCTTC.

J is TRBJ2-7 and V is TRBV4-3; D might be TRBD1 (6 bases). The CDR3 consists of 15 residues. The germline V gene encodes CDR1 LGHNA and CDR2 YSLEER. V dropped 0 bases and J dropped 4 bases, with 13 bases sitting between them. The CDR3 DNA reads as TGCGCCAGCAGCCAAGATACGCAGGGGATTTACGAGCAGTACTTC. It translates to CASSQDTQGIYEQYF.

The gene calls are TRBV5-4 and TRBJ2-1; 7 nucleotides line up with TRBD1. The J segment lost 4 bases and the V segment lost 1 base, leaving 8 bases of the junction unmatched. The CDR3 is 16 amino acids. CDR1 and CDR2 from the germline V gene are SGHNT and YYREEE (reference sequence). CDR3 sequence (DNA): TGTGCCAGCAGCTTGCCTCCGGGACAGACATACAATGAGCAGTTCTTC. Translating it yields CASSLPPGQTYNEQFF.

The CDR3 loop reads CASGSGGSYNEQFF. For the CDR3, the DNA is TGTGCTAGTGGATCCGGGGGCTCCTACAATGAGCAGTTCTTC. The chain carries TRBV12-5 and TRBJ2-1, with a possible D match to TRBD2 (6 bases). Germline-derived CDR1 and CDR2 are LGHNT and FRNRAP. There are 14 residues in the CDR3. The germline V and J ends were trimmed by 6 bases and 0 bases, with 9 bases remaining between them. Full variable domain (rest looked up from reference TRBV12-5 and TRBJ2-1): DARVTQTPRHKVTEMGQEVTMRCQPILGHNTVFWYRQTMMQGLELLAYFRNRAPLDDSGMPKDRFSAEMPDATLATLKIQPSEPRDSAVYFCASGSGGSYNEQFFGPGTRLTVL.

J is TRBJ2-1 and V is TRBV30, with D uncertain. Germline V gene lookup returns CDR1 GTSNPN and CDR2 SVGIG (reference sequence). Trimming stripped 0 bases from V and 3 bases from J, with 9 bases between. CDR3 length equals 14 residues. CDR3 DNA sequence: TGTGCCTGGAGTGTTTTAGGGATCTACAATGAGCAGTTCTTC. Its protein is CAWSVLGIYNEQFF.

The V and J genes are TRBV18 and TRBJ1-1, with TRBD1 identical over 12 bases. Germline-derived CDR1 and CDR2 are KGHSH and LQKENI. The CDR3 contains 15 residues. Trimming at V came to 3 bases and at J to 4 bases, leaving 3 bases not matched to a gene. CDR3 in amino acids: CASSPGQGAFTEAFF. The CDR3 region has the DNA TGTGCCAGCTCACCGGGACAGGGGGCGTTCACTGAAGCTTTCTTT.

The chain uses TRBV6-1 and TRBJ2-2, with a weak D call TRBD2 (7 bases). The germline V gene encodes CDR1 MNHNS and CDR2 SASEGT. Trimming left V 4 bases short and J 1 base short, with 13 bases between. The CDR3 runs to 16 residues. The CDR3, as DNA: TGTGCCAGCAGTGTGGCGGGGGCCATGAACACCGGGGAGCTGTTTTTT. Encoded protein: CASSVAGAMNTGELFF.

The chain combines TRBV19 with TRBJ2-2, with 8 positions matching TRBD1. CDR3 length: 14 residues. The V gene end was trimmed by 7 bases and the J gene end by 7 bases; junction bases not matched to a gene: 8. The germline CDR1 and CDR2 sequences are LNHDA and SQIVND (reference sequence). The CDR3 DNA is TGTGCCAGTACTGTACAGGGGGTAATCGGGGAGCTGTTTTTT. Its translation is CASTVQGVIGELFF.

The chain has TRBV30 and TRBJ2-7; D is undetermined. V lost 1 base to trimming and J lost 5 bases, with 6 bases between them. CDR1 and CDR2 (germline): GTSNPN, SVGIG (reference sequence). The CDR3 contains 11 residues. CDR3 sequence (DNA): TGTGCCTGGAGTGAAGGGAACGAGCAGTACTTC. Protein sequence: CAWSEGNEQYF.

The CDR3 DNA is TGTGCCTGGAGTGTCGGACATGTGAACACTGAAGCTTTCTTT. Amino acids: CAWSVGHVNTEAFF. The gene calls are TRBV30 and TRBJ1-1, with D possibly being TRBD1 (5 bases). Trimming shortened V by 0 bases and J by 0 bases, and 8 bases separated the two germline ends. This CDR3 has 14 residues. CDR1 and CDR2 (germline): GTSNPN, SVGIG (reference sequence). Using reference TRBV30 and TRBJ1-1 for the parts outside the CDR3, the full variable domain is SQTIHQWPATLVQPVGSPLSLECTVEGTSNPNLYWYRQAAGRGLQLLFYSVGIGQISSEVPQNLSASRPQDRQFILSSKKLLLSDSGFYLCAWSVGHVNTEAFFGQGTRLTVV.

The V and J genes are TRBV19 and TRBJ2-7; possibly TRBD1 for D (6 bases). Trimming removed 4 bases from V and 1 base from J, with 11 bases in between. The CDR3 is 14 amino acids. Germline V gives CDR1 LNHDA, CDR2 SQIVND (reference sequence). The DNA for the CDR3 is TGTGCCAGTAGTACCCTACAGGGTTCCTACGAGCAGTACTTC. It encodes CASSTLQGSYEQYF.

Note on this clone: Within the sample, other DNA sequences also encode this same CDR3. The chain has TRBV7-2 and TRBJ1-1; unclear D gene. V was shortened by 5 bases and J by 0 bases, with 10 bases between the two germline ends. The CDR3 length is 14 residues. The germline V gene encodes CDR1 SGHTA and CDR2 FQGNSA. In DNA form, the CDR3 reads TGTGCCAGCAGCCTGCGAGCGTTGAACACTGAAGCTTTCTTT. Translating gives CASSLRALNTEAFF.

This clone was seen a single time. The chain has TRBV10-3 and TRBJ2-7; 12 bases match TRBD1. Looked up from germline, CDR1 is ENHRY and CDR2 is SYGVKD. The CDR3 is 15 residues long. J was trimmed by 5 bases and V by 6 bases; bases with no gene match: 8. CDR3 loop: CAISRGTGGLDEQYF. The CDR3 DNA is TGTGCCATCAGCCGAGGGACAGGGGGCCTAGACGAGCAGTACTTC.

Comments on this clone: At the DNA level, this CDR3 is encoded by other sequences in the same sample as well. The CDR3 here is CAWANGANVLTF. The CDR3 nucleotides read TGTGCCTGGGCGAACGGGGCCAACGTCCTGACTTTC. The genes are TRBV30 and TRBJ2-6, with D hard to call. Germline assignment: CDR1 GTSNPN and CDR2 SVGIG (reference sequence). This CDR3 region has 12 residues. Trimming shortened V by 5 bases and J by 4 bases, and 6 bases separated the two germline ends.

Turning to this clone: This specimen includes other DNA sequences encoding the same CDR3. The chain is built from TRBV28 and TRBJ2-2; either TRBD1 or TRBD2 may supply D (7 bases each). The CDR3 contains 14 residues. Deletions cut 6 bases from V and 4 bases from J, with 12 bases between. Germline V gene data show CDR1 as MDHEN and CDR2 as SYDVKM. Written as DNA, the CDR3 is TGTGCCAGCAGCAGGGGGGGTGGCACCGGGGAGCTGTTTTTT. It codes for CASSRGGGTGELFF.

The chain has TRBV19 and TRBJ2-3; D remains unclear. Germline V gene lookup returns CDR1 LNHDA and CDR2 SQIVND (reference sequence). There are 14 residues in the CDR3. Trimming removed 1 base from V and 2 bases from J, with 7 bases in between. CDR3 in DNA: TGTGCCAGTAGTATAGCGCACTACACAGATACGCAGTATTTT. It is translated as CASSIAHYTDTQYF.